This TCR beta chain is drawn from a study of cytomegalovirus exposure and HLA in healthy donors. Study-wide points: Other equally common chains were less clonally expanded than HLA-associated TCR beta chains, a later analysis showed. Researchers counted 150 to 200 TCR beta chains as cytomegalovirus-associated. A later analysis linked a missense variant in DCLRE1C to the trimming of TCR beta V and J genes.

This CDR3 contains 13 residues. Unmatched junction bases numbered 3, after V lost 5 bases and J lost 8 bases. Germline V lookup: CDR1 MNHEY, CDR2 SVGAGI. Remarks on this clone: What it recognizes is unknown.

Primers included in the PCR were 60 Vbeta and 13 Jbeta primers. Original data processing: In a later analysis, roughly 11 million of approximately 81 million unique beta chains occurred in at least two donors. Some clones are missing from TCRdb's copy, which holds only in-frame ones; the method was immunoSEQ multiplex PCR. The DNA was the basis for D and trimming; V, J and clone size are from that table. The repertoire includes around 65,000 clones, 75% to 85% of them detected once, and just over 50% sits in the top ten. This chain joins TRBV6-5 and TRBJ1-1, with 12 bases that match TRBD1. This clonotype originated in a man aged 50-59 years in good health and CMV-seropositive. The sample taken for sequencing was PBMCs. This CDR3 is CASSRDRGREAFF. In DNA form, the CDR3 reads TGTGCCAGCAGTCGGGACAGGGGGCGCGAAGCTTTCTTT.